Sequencing of this T cell receptor (beta chain) was carried out in a study of untreated major depressive disorder. From thawed PBMCs, CD4+ T cells were purified by negative selection. Generated by immunoSEQ multiplex PCR, the TCRdb table keeps only in-frame clones and is missing some. The data hold approximately 20,000 clones, with approximately 87% observed a single time. Sequencing was carried out using CD4+ T cells from PBMCs. The sequence was obtained from a woman in her thirties in good health.

Written as DNA, the CDR3 is TGTGCCAGCAGCCCCGGGGGAGCGGGAGTTTACGAGCAGTACTTC. Its translation: CASSPGGAGVYEQYF. This chain joins TRBV27 and TRBJ2-7, with TRBD2 matching 8 bases. Germline loops: CDR1 MNHEY, CDR2 SMNVEV (reference sequence). The CDR3 consists of 15 residues. V was clipped by 6 bases and J by 4 bases; unmatched bases: 11.